One T cell receptor beta chain is described in this entry. Its antigen remains unidentified. These data come from a study of blood T cells in healthy people across ages. A J-beta primer mix and a sample-barcoded 5' primer were used in a second PCR of about 7 to 12 cycles. Each cDNA molecule was tagged by a template-switch adaptor with 12 random nucleotides. TCRdb ran MiXCR on the 5' RACE reads and lists one entry per CDR3 protein. The sample shows 1.5 million to 2 million distinct CDR3 sequences, 49% of them seen only once. This CDR3 has 13 amino acids. V was clipped by 1 base and J by 7 bases, with 8 bases between them. Germline V gene data show CDR1 as SGHTA and CDR2 as FQGNSA. Staff drew approximately 9.7 milliliters of peripheral blood from each donor. Study outcomes and limitations: Diversity of TCR beta per million T cells declined in a roughly linear way with age. It was not possible, with unsorted PBMCs, to conclusively compare naive and antigen-experienced cells.

This chain connects TRBV7-2 to TRBJ2-1; no clear D gene. This receptor was identified in a woman in her 40s in good health. Sample: blood. CDR3 region: CASSLVGINEQFF. The CDR3, as DNA: TGTGCCAGCAGCTTAGTGGGCATTAATGAGCAGTTCTTC. The full variable domain, its missing parts supplied by reference TRBV7-2 and TRBJ2-1, is GAGVSQSPSNKVTEKGKDVELRCDPISGHTALYWYRQSLGQGLEFLIYFQGNSAPDKSGLPSDRFSAERTGGSVSTLTIQRTQQEDSAVYLCASSLVGINEQFFGPGTRLTVL.